The next 8 T cell receptor beta chains were all read from a single sample in a study of T-cell reconstitution after alpha-beta-depleted transplantation in children. A library of TCRbeta sequences, prepared with unique molecular identifiers, was generated. Each CDR3 protein gets one entry after TCRdb re-called the PCR reads with MiXCR. The sample carries more than 400,000 distinct CDR3 sequences, over 10% recorded once. The sequencing here drew on PBMCs, mostly from graft donor cells, taken 180 days after TCRalphabeta/CD19-depleted stem cell transplant. The receptor source for this set is a female patient between 2 and 15 years old who had a stem cell transplant for aplastic anemia, so the T cells may come from the graft donor.

Concerning this clonotype: One junction end does not reproduce the germline sequence, and a read error may be involved. This chain links TRBV6-1 with TRBJ1-5; 9 bases agree with TRBD1. From germline, CDR1 is MNHNS and CDR2 SASEGT. The CDR3 runs to 17 residues. DNA of the CDR3: TGTGCCAGCAGCCGATCGGGACAGGGTTATAGCAATCCGCCCCAGCATTTT. Translated: CASSRSGQGYSNPPQHF.

This chain uses TRBV6-1 with TRBJ2-1; tentatively, D is TRBD1 (6 bases). Germline CDR1 MNHNS, CDR2 SASEGT. Between the trimmed V and J ends, which lost 4 bases and 4 bases, there was a span of 11 bases. This CDR3 spans 14 amino acids. The CDR3, as DNA: TGTGCCAGCAGTGGCCGAGGACAGTACAATGAGCAGTTCTTC. Protein product: CASSGRGQYNEQFF.

V and J are TRBV11-2 and TRBJ2-1; the match to TRBD2 covers 14 bases. Germline CDR1 reads SGHAT; CDR2 reads FQNNGV. This CDR3 contains 16 residues. With 7 bases clipped from V and 9 bases from J, the junction kept 11 bases outside the gene matches. CDR3 sequence: CASKPIPGLAGVEQFF. The DNA for the CDR3 is TGTGCCAGCAAACCAATACCGGGACTAGCGGGAGTTGAGCAGTTCTTC.

This clonotype was seen only a few times. The chain links TRBV6-4 to TRBJ1-2; D is unclear. Deletions cut 3 bases from V and 4 bases from J, with 9 bases between. Germline CDR1 is MRHNA and CDR2 is SNTAGT. CDR3 length: 13 amino acids. The CDR3 region is CASSEHGSYGYTF. CDR3 DNA: TGTGCCAGCAGTGAACACGGTAGCTATGGCTACACCTTC.

This clonotype was seen only once. The rearrangement uses TRBV18 and TRBJ1-2, with D possibly being TRBD1 (5 bases). The CDR3 contains 13 residues. The germline CDR1 and CDR2 sequences are KGHSH and LQKENI. V gave up 5 bases and J gave up 3 bases, with 10 bases separating them. Here the CDR3 DNA reads TGTGCCAGCTCAAGCCAGGGCGACTATGGCTACACCTTC. Amino acids: CASSSQGDYGYTF.

This clonotype was detected ten times or more. V usage is TRBV28 and J usage is TRBJ2-3; 8 bases line up with TRBD2. V trimming: 3 bases; J trimming: 0 bases; junction bases outside the gene matches: 5. This CDR3 region has 16 residues. The germline gives CDR1 MDHEN, CDR2 SYDVKM. CDR3 nucleotides: TGTGCCAGCAGTTTTTCGCCTAGCGGGAGCACAGATACGCAGTATTTT. Encoded protein: CASSFSPSGSTDTQYF.

This clonotype was found a few times. The V and J genes are TRBV18 and TRBJ1-5; D call uncertain. V was clipped by 0 bases and J by 10 bases, with 7 bases between them. The CDR3 loop spans 12 amino acids. CDR1 is KGHSH, CDR2 LQKENI, per germline. The CDR3 is CASSPPEGPQHF. In nucleotides, the CDR3 is TGTGCCAGCTCACCACCGGAGGGACCCCAGCATTTT.

This clonotype was observed a handful of times. This sequence joins TRBV20-1 and TRBJ1-5; D possibly corresponds to TRBD1 (5 bases). Trimming pared 0 bases from V and 7 bases from J, leaving 19 bases between. The CDR3 has 16 amino acids. Germline V CDR1 and CDR2: DFQATT, SNEGSKA (reference sequence). The CDR3 is CSARDPFQGEGQPQHF. CDR3 DNA sequence: TGCAGTGCTAGAGATCCGTTCCAAGGGGAAGGGCAGCCCCAGCATTTT.